There are a few counts of the clone carrying this TCR beta chain. Its antigen is not known. This sample is part of a study of post-analysis software for immune sequencing data. The overall study: Multiple sclerosis in the patients followed relapsing-remitting, secondary progressive and progressive-relapsing courses. The study, taken as a whole, reports: Significantly decreased normalized Chao1 diversity was recorded for multiple sclerosis patients relative to controls. Samples from a shared batch, those prepared together, strongly co-clustered by F measure.

Sequencing libraries made from TCR beta cDNA carried unique molecular identifiers. MiXCR, applied by TCRdb to the PCR reads, yields one record per CDR3 protein. The sample has approximately 660,000 distinct CDR3 sequences, 55% to 60% seen once. This TCR was recovered from a girl under 10 years old with multiple sclerosis. Material: blood.

The DNA for the CDR3 is TGCGCCAGCAGCCAAGCGGACAGCCTCTCTGGGGCCAACGTCCTGACTTTC. Encoded protein: CASSQADSLSGANVLTF. The V and J genes are TRBV4-3 and TRBJ2-6; the D gene is possibly TRBD1 (6 bases). In germline, CDR1 is LGHNA, CDR2 YSLEER. V was clipped by 1 base and J by 0 bases, with 10 bases between them. The CDR3 loop spans 17 amino acids.